Listed here is a single T cell receptor beta chain. The V end lost 0 bases, the J end lost 3 bases, and 14 bases lay between the germline ends. Germline loops: CDR1 SNHLY, CDR2 FYNNEI. The CDR3 has 16 amino acids. This specimen belongs to a study of T cell changes during pregnancy in multiple sclerosis. The assay was immunoSEQ multiplex PCR, and TCRdb's table has in-frame clones only and misses some. Among about 62,000 clones listed, 80% to 90% were seen once. This clonotype was obtained from a female donor with multiple sclerosis, enrolled in a pregnancy study. The V gene is TRBV2, the J gene TRBJ1-1; weak D call: TRBD1 (6 bases). Sequenced material: peripheral blood, taken in the first trimester of pregnancy. The CDR3 region has the DNA TGTGCCAGCAGTGAAGCGCTTGGGGGCGCGGACACTGAAGCTTTCTTT. The encoded protein is CASSEALGGADTEAFF.